These T cell receptor beta chains were read from a single sample in a study of blood T cell repertoires in COVID-19. TCRdb's table, derived via immunoSEQ multiplex PCR, lists solely in-frame clones and lacks some. The sample has about 210,000 clones; approximately 80% are singletons. The sequenced sample consisted of PBMCs or T cells enriched from blood (not recorded which). The receptor source for this set is a woman aged 50 to 60 with acute COVID-19. Each CDR3 is given with its conserved first and last residue. Fields, in order: D gene, clone size, V gene, J gene, CDR3 protein, CDR3 DNA. D genes are given only for firm matches. The size of a clone is reported for some rows only, either as once, few or many, or as a class for expanded clones.

D: TRBD1
size: .
V: TRBV10-1
J: TRBJ1-2
CDR3: CACPPGTGRYYGYTF
DNA: TGCGCCTGCCCCCCCGGGACAGGGAGATACTATGGCTACACCTTC

D: .
size: .
V: TRBV2
J: TRBJ2-5
CDR3: CASSGEASLYQETQYF
DNA: TGTGCCAGCAGTGGGGAGGCTAGCCTGTACCAAGAGACCCAGTACTTC

D: .
size: .
V: TRBV28
J: TRBJ1-2
CDR3: CASSFVRDFYGYTF
DNA: TGTGCCAGCAGTTTTGTTCGGGACTTCTATGGCTACACCTTC

D: TRBD1
size: .
V: TRBV28
J: TRBJ1-1
CDR3: CASGGQGRTEAFF
DNA: TGTGCCAGCGGGGGACAGGGGCGTACTGAAGCTTTCTTT

D: .
size: .
V: TRBV3-1/TRBV3-2
J: TRBJ2-7
CDR3: CASSQASGPSYEQYF
DNA: TGTGCCAGCAGCCAAGCATCAGGTCCCTCCTACGAGCAGTACTTC

D: TRBD1
size: once
V: TRBV4-1
J: TRBJ1-5
CDR3: CASSQGPGQGLGQPQHF
DNA: TGCGCCAGCAGCCAAGGACCGGGACAGGGGTTAGGTCAGCCCCAGCATTTT

D: .
size: .
V: TRBV4-3
J: TRBJ2-1
CDR3: CASSQDVEGFSGGYNEQFF
DNA: TGCGCCAGCAGCCAAGATGTTGAAGGATTCAGTGGCGGGTACAATGAGCAGTTCTTC

D: TRBD1
size: .
V: TRBV5-5
J: TRBJ1-5
CDR3: CASSLGGTGGRGNQPQHF
DNA: TGTGCCAGCAGCTTGGGTGGGACAGGGGGTAGGGGGAATCAGCCCCAGCATTTT

D: .
size: .
V: TRBV18
J: TRBJ1-4
CDR3: CASSPKLDRSTNEKLFF
DNA: TGTGCCAGCTCACCCAAATTGGACAGATCAACTAATGAAAAACTGTTTTTT

D: .
size: .
V: TRBV18
J: TRBJ2-6
CDR3: CASSPPAQIQTSGANVLTF
DNA: TGTGCCAGCTCACCACCGGCTCAGATACAGACCTCTGGGGCCAACGTCCTGACTTTC

D: .
size: .
V: TRBV6-1
J: TRBJ1-1
CDR3: CASSVSLSLGANTEAFF
DNA: TGTGCCAGCAGTGTATCTCTATCCCTGGGAGCGAACACTGAAGCTTTCTTT

D: .
size: few
V: TRBV10-3
J: TRBJ2-2
CDR3: CAIRDTIGKGANTGELFF
DNA: TGTGCCATCAGGGATACAATTGGGAAAGGGGCAAACACCGGGGAGCTGTTTTTT

D: .
size: .
V: TRBV5-4
J: TRBJ2-1
CDR3: CASSGSNYNEQFF
DNA: TGTGCCAGCAGCGGGAGCAACTACAATGAGCAGTTCTTC

D: .
size: .
V: TRBV5-6
J: TRBJ2-7
CDR3: CASSLTEISYEQYF
DNA: TGTGCCAGCAGCTTGACAGAGATCTCCTACGAGCAGTACTTC

D: .
size: .
V: TRBV19
J: TRBJ1-5
CDR3: CASSAQGNDQPQHF
DNA: TGTGCCAGTAGTGCACAGGGTAATGATCAGCCCCAGCATTTT

D: TRBD1
size: .
V: TRBV7-9
J: TRBJ2-7
CDR3: CARTGPYEQYF
DNA: TGTGCCAGGACAGGGCCCTACGAGCAGTACTTC

D: .
size: .
V: TRBV24-1
J: TRBJ2-1
CDR3: CATSEAGQAFF
DNA: TGTGCCACCAGTGAGGCGGGTCAGGCCTTCTTC

D: .
size: .
V: TRBV7-2
J: TRBJ1-1
CDR3: CASSPTTGLRVNTEAFF
DNA: TGTGCCAGCAGCCCTACGACAGGTTTAAGGGTGAACACTGAAGCTTTCTTT

D: TRBD1
size: .
V: TRBV5-6
J: TRBJ1-1
CDR3: CASSRQGISTEAFF
DNA: TGTGCCAGCAGCCGACAGGGTATTTCCACTGAAGCTTTCTTT

D: .
size: .
V: TRBV19
J: TRBJ2-1
CDR3: CATTGGRWREDSYNEQFF
DNA: TGTGCCACGACGGGGGGCCGGTGGAGGGAGGACTCCTACAATGAGCAGTTCTTC

D: .
size: once
V: TRBV28
J: TRBJ1-5
CDR3: CASSLYSRVSNQPQHF
DNA: TGTGCCAGCAGTTTATATTCCAGGGTGAGCAATCAGCCCCAGCATTTT

D: TRBD1
size: .
V: TRBV5-4
J: TRBJ2-7
CDR3: CASSRQGRGSYEQYF
DNA: TGTGCCAGCAGCCGACAGGGCAGAGGCTCCTACGAGCAGTACTTC